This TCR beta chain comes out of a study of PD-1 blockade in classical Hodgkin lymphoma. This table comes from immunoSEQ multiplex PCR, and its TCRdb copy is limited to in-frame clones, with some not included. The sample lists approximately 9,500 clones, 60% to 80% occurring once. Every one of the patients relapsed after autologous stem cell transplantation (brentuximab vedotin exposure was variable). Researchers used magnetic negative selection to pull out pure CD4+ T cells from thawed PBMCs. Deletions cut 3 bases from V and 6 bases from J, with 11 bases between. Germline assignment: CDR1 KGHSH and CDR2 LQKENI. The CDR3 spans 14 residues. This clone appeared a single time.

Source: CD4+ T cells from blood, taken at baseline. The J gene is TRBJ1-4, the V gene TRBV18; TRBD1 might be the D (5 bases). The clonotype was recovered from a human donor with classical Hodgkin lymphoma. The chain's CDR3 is CASSPWGRDEKLFF. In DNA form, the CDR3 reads TGTGCCAGCTCACCCTGGGGCAGAGATGAAAAACTGTTTTTT. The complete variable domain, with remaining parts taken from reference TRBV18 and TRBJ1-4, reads NAGVMQNPRHLVRRRGQEARLRCSPMKGHSHVYWYRQLPEEGLKFMVYLQKENIIDESGMPKERFSAEFPKEGPSILRIQQVVRGDSAAYFCASSPWGRDEKLFFGSGTQLSVL.